This T cell receptor (beta chain) was recorded in a study of shared clonotypes between healthy human individuals. The CDR3 runs to 14 residues. Looked up from germline, CDR1 is SGDLS and CDR2 is YYNGEE. With V trimmed by 3 bases and J by 6 bases, 8 bases remained unmatched. Sequencing was performed with immunoSEQ multiplex PCR; in TCRdb, only in-frame clones are kept and a portion is missing. In the table there are around 700,000 clones, less than 80% of which are singletons. The rearrangement links TRBV9 to TRBJ1-1; 7 positions match TRBD1. This TCR was recovered from a woman aged 30 to 39 in good health. What was sequenced was memory CD4+ T cells sorted from blood. Stated subset: CD45RA-negative fraction. As DNA, the CDR3 is TGTGCCAGCAGCGCCGACAGGGAGGGGGCTGAAGCTTTCTTT. This gives the protein CASSADREGAEAFF.